This T cell receptor beta chain stems from a study of blood T cell repertoires in COVID-19. Only in-frame clones appear in the TCRdb table, and some are missing; sequencing was by immunoSEQ multiplex PCR. The sample has approximately 84,000 clones; over 65% are singletons. Trimming removed 4 bases at V and 2 bases at J, with 12 bases between. The CDR3 has 14 residues. Germline V lookup: CDR1 LGHNA, CDR2 YSLEER. The rearrangement uses TRBV4-3 and TRBJ2-7; tentative D call: TRBD1 (6 bases). Sequences were obtained from peripheral blood. This sequence was found in a man between 50 and 59 years old with active or convalescent COVID-19. The CDR3 is CASSPQGYAYEQYF. The DNA of the CDR3 is TGCGCCAGCAGCCCCCAGGGGTATGCCTACGAGCAGTACTTC.